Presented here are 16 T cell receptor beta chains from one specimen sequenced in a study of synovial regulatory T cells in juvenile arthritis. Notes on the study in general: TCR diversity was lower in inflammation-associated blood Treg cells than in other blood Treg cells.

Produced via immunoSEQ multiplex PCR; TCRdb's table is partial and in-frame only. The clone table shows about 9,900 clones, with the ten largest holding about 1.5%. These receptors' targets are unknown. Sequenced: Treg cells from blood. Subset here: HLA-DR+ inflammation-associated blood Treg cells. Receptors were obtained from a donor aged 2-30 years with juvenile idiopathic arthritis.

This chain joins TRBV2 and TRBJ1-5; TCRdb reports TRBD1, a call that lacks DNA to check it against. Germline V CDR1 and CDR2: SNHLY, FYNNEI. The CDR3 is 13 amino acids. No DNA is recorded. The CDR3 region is CASSAHGNQPQHF.

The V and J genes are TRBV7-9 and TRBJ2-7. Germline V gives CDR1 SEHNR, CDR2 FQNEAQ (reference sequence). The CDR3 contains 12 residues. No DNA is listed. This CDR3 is CASSRSSYEQYF.

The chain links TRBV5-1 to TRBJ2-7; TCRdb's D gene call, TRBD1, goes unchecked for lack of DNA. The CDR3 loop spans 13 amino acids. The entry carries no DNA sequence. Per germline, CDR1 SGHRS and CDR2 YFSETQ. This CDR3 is CASSLWTRDEQYF.

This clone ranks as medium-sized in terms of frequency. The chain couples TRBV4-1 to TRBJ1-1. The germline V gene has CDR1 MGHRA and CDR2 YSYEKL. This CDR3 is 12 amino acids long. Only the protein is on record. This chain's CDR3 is CASSQGNTEAFF.

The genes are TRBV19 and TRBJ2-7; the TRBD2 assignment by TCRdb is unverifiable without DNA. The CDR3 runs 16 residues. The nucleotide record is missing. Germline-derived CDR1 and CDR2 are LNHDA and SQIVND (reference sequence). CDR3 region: CASSTKREAPTYEQYF.

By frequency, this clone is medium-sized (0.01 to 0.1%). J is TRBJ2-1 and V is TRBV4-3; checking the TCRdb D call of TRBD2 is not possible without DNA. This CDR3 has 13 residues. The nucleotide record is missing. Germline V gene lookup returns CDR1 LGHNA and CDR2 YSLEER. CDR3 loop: CASSRGAENEQFF.

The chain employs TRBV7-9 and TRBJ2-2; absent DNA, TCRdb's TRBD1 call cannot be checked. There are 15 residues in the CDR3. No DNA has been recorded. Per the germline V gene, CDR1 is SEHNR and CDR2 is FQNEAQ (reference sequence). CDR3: CASSPMQGIIGELFF.

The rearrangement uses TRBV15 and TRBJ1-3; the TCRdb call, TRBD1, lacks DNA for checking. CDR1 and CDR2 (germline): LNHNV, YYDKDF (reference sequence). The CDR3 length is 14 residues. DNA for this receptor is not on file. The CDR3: CATSRDTGGNTIYF.

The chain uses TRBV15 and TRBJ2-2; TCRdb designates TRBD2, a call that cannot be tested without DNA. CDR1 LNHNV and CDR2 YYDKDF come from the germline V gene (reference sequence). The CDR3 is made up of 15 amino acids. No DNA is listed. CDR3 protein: CATSSPGLHTGELFF.

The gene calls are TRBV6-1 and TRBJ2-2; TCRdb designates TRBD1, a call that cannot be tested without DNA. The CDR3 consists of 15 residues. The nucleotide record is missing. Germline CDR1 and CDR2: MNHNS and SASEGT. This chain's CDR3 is CASSEASDSPGELFF.

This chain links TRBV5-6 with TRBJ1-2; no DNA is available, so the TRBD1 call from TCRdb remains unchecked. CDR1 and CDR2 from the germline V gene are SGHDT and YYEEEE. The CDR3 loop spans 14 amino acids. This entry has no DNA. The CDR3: CASSLLETGLGYTF.

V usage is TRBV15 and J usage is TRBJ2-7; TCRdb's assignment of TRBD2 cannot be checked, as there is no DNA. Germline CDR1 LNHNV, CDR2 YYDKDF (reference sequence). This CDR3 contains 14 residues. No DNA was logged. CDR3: CATSLAGVAYEQYF. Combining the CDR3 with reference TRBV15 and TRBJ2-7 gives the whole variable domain DAMVIQNPRYQVTQFGKPVTLSCSQTLNHNVMYWYQQKSSQAPKLLFHYYDKDFNNEADTPDNFQSRRPNTSFCFLDIRSPGLGDTAMYLCATSLAGVAYEQYFGPGTRLTVT.

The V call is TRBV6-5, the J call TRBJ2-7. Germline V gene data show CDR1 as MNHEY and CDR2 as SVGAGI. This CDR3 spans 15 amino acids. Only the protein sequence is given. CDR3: CASSYSSFPTYEQYF.

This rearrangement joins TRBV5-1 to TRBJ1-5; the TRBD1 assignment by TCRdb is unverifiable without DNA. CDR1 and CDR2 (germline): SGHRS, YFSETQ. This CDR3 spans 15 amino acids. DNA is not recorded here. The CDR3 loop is CASSLEGASNQPQHF.

CDR3 protein: CAISESWNTGELFF. V gene TRBV10-3 combines with J gene TRBJ2-2; TCRdb's assignment of TRBD2 cannot be checked, as there is no DNA. The CDR3 sequence is 14 residues long. This entry has no DNA. Germline V CDR1 and CDR2: ENHRY, SYGVKD.

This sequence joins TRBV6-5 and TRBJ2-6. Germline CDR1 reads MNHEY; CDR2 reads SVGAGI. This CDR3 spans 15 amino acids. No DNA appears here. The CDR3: CASSGRAPGANVLTF.